A selection of T cell receptor beta chains follows, all from one sample in a study of T cells in localized non-small cell lung cancer. Produced via immunoSEQ multiplex PCR; TCRdb's table is partial and in-frame only. Here the sample spans 25,000 to 35,000 clones, approximately 91% being singletons. This material consisted of peripheral blood mononuclear cells, taken before any cancer treatment. The receptors here all came from a woman aged 35 to 70 with stage III lung adenocarcinoma. Each CDR3 is given with its conserved first and last residue. D genes are given only for firm matches. Size tells how often a clone was seen (once, few, many) or the class of an expanded clone, and some rows leave it out.

TRBV19,TRBD2,.,14,TRBJ2-4,CASSTAGGIGIQYF,TGTGCCAGTAGTACTGCGGGGGGTATCGGCATTCAGTACTTC
TRBV2,.,.,13,TRBJ1-4,CASSDGVREKLFF,TGTGCCAGCAGTGATGGGGTCAGAGAAAAACTGTTTTTT
TRBV5-5,.,.,15,TRBJ2-1,CASSLRLVQGNEQFF,TGTGCCAGCAGCTTGCGGCTAGTCCAGGGCAATGAGCAGTTCTTC
TRBV15,.,.,15,TRBJ2-1,CATSREQGSYNEQFF,TGTGCCACCAGCAGAGAACAGGGCTCCTACAATGAGCAGTTCTTC
TRBV19,TRBD1,few,14,TRBJ2-7,CASSILDRPREQYF,TGTGCCAGTAGTATCTTGGACAGGCCCCGCGAGCAGTACTTC
TRBV5-6,TRBD1,once,13,TRBJ1-1,CASSVTGRGKAFF,TGTGCCAGCAGCGTGACAGGGAGGGGGAAAGCTTTCTTT
TRBV7-2,.,.,13,TRBJ2-7,CASSLAATYEQYF,TGTGCCAGCAGCTTAGCGGCTACCTACGAGCAGTACTTC
TRBV4-1,TRBD1,.,16,TRBJ1-5,CASSQPDRASNQPQHF,TGCGCCAGCAGCCAGCCTGACAGGGCTAGCAATCAGCCCCAGCATTTT
TRBV5-5,.,.,17,TRBJ1-5,CASSLAMDSLINQPQHF,TGTGCCAGCAGCTTGGCCATGGACAGCCTTATCAATCAGCCCCAGCATTTT
TRBV11-2,.,once,15,TRBJ2-7,CASRNPSGTSYEQYF,TGTGCCAGCAGGAACCCCTCCGGGACCTCCTACGAGCAGTACTTC
TRBV11-2,.,.,13,TRBJ2-5,CASSWGSPETQYF,TGTGCCAGCAGCTGGGGATCCCCGGAGACCCAGTACTTC
TRBV7-2,.,.,13,TRBJ2-1,CASSSPGRAEQFF,TGTGCCAGCAGCTCCCCGGGCCGGGCTGAGCAGTTCTTC
TRBV2,.,.,17,TRBJ1-1,CASNRRREGPMNTEAFF,TGTGCCAGCAACCGCCGAAGGGAGGGACCCATGAACACTGAAGCTTTCTTT
TRBV5-1,.,.,14,TRBJ1-6,CASSLAGVNSPLHF,TGCGCCAGCAGCTTGGCAGGGGTAAATTCACCCCTCCACTTT
TRBV7-2,.,.,13,TRBJ2-7,CASSKGGVHEQYF,TGTGCCAGCAGCAAGGGGGGAGTACACGAGCAGTACTTC
TRBV19,.,.,15,TRBJ1-4,CASSPRASSNEKLFF,TGTGCCAGTAGTCCTAGGGCCAGTTCTAATGAAAAACTGTTTTTT
TRBV5-1,TRBD1,.,17,TRBJ1-2,CASSLGWGTGPNYGYTF,TGCGCCAGCAGCTTGGGATGGGGGACAGGGCCTAACTATGGCTACACCTTC
TRBV5-1,TRBD1,.,15,TRBJ2-2,CASSAQGADTGELFF,TGCGCCAGCAGCGCACAGGGGGCAGACACCGGGGAGCTGTTTTTT
TRBV6-1,.,.,16,TRBJ2-3,CASSEARGGASDTQYF,TGTGCCAGCAGTGAAGCGAGGGGGGGGGCCTCAGATACGCAGTATTTT
TRBV6-5,TRBD1,.,14,TRBJ1-2,CASSYSGQNYGYTF,TGTGCCAGCAGTTACTCGGGACAGAACTATGGCTACACCTTC
TRBV7-3,TRBD2,.,17,TRBJ2-1,CASSLMSWTSGANEQFF,TGTGCCAGCAGCTTAATGAGCTGGACTAGCGGAGCCAATGAGCAGTTCTTC
TRBV30,.,.,15,TRBJ1-4,CASSPRFAGGEKLFF,TGTGCCTCATCCCCGCGGTTTGCCGGGGGGGAAAAACTGTTTTTT
TRBV5-1,.,once,15,TRBJ2-7,CASSLVMSGDREQYF,TGCGCCAGCAGCTTGGTGATGTCGGGAGATCGCGAGCAGTACTTC